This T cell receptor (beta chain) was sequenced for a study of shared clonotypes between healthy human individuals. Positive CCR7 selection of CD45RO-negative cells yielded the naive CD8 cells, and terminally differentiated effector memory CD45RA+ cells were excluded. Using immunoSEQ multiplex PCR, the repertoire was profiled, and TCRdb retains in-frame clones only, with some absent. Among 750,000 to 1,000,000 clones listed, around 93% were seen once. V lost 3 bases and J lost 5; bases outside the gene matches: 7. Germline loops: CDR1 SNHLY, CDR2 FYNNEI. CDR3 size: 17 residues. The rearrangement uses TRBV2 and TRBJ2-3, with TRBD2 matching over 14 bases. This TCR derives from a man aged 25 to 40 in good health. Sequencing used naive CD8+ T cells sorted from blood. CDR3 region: CASSDLGLAGVKDTQYF. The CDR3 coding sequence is TGTGCCAGCAGTGATCTGGGACTAGCGGGAGTTAAAGATACGCAGTATTTT.